This is a list of T cell receptor beta chains from one sample in a study of blood T cell repertoires in COVID-19. Repertoires were generated with immunoSEQ multiplex PCR, while TCRdb's copy carries only in-frame clones and drops some. This table has 150,000 to 200,000 clones, approximately 80% appearing once. The sample comprised PBMCs or T cells enriched from blood (not recorded which). The source of these receptors is a woman in her forties or fifties who had recovered from COVID-19. Each CDR3 is given with its conserved first and last residue. Fields, in order: J gene, V gene, D gene, clone size, CDR3 DNA, CDR3 protein. D genes are given only for firm matches. Clone size appears in some rows only: once, few, many, or a class for an expanded clone.

TRBJ1-2	TRBV12-3/TRBV12-4	-	-	TGTGCCAGCAGCCAAGTAGCTAACTATGGCTACACCTTC	CASSQVANYGYTF
TRBJ2-7	TRBV28	-	-	TGTGCCAGCAGGCCCCCAGGGGTTAGGGGTTACGAGCAGTACTTC	CASRPPGVRGYEQYF
TRBJ2-1	TRBV11-3	TRBD1	-	TGTGCCAGCAGCTATAGACCGGGACAGGAAGGGTTCTTC	CASSYRPGQEGFF
TRBJ2-7	TRBV4-1	-	-	TGCGCCAGCAGCCAAGAACAGGGCAGGCCCTACGAGCAGTACTTC	CASSQEQGRPYEQYF
TRBJ1-6	TRBV6-5	-	once	TGTGCCAGCAGCTATAACAGGGTTGCTTCACCCCTCCACTTT	CASSYNRVASPLHF
TRBJ1-1	TRBV19	-	-	TGTGCCAGTAGCGGCAGGGACACTGAAGCTTTCTTT	CASSGRDTEAFF
TRBJ2-2	TRBV9	TRBD2	-	TGTGCCAGCAGCGTGTCCCTAGCGGGAGGGCCCGGCGGGGAGCTGTTTTTT	CASSVSLAGGPGGELFF
TRBJ2-5	TRBV6-2/TRBV6-3	-	-	TGTGCCAGCAGCGCGATCCAAGAGACCCAGTACTTC	CASSAIQETQYF
TRBJ2-5	TRBV7-2	-	-	TGTGCCAGCAGCTTAGAGCCCAGCGGAGAGACCCAGTACTTC	CASSLEPSGETQYF
TRBJ2-1	TRBV29-1	-	-	TGCAGCGTTGAGAAACTAAACGCCTACAATGAGCAGTTCTTC	CSVEKLNAYNEQFF
TRBJ1-4	TRBV7-9	TRBD1	-	TGTGCCAGCAGTCCAGGGACAGTTAGTAAGAAACTGTTTTTT	CASSPGTVSKKLFF
TRBJ2-7	TRBV12-5	TRBD1	-	TGTGCTAGTGGCTGGCAGGGGGCCTACGAGCAGTACTTC	CASGWQGAYEQYF
TRBJ2-1	TRBV11-1	TRBD2	-	TGTGCCAGCAGCTTGGGGCGGGGGAACTACAATGAGCAGTTCTTC	CASSLGRGNYNEQFF
TRBJ2-3	TRBV25-1	-	-	TGTGCCAGCAGTGAGCTGGCGGGGTACACAGATACGCAGTATTTT	CASSELAGYTDTQYF
TRBJ1-1	TRBV18	TRBD1	-	TGTGCCAGCTCACCAGGGACAGGGGCCTTGGGGACTGAAGCTTTCTTT	CASSPGTGALGTEAFF
TRBJ2-7	TRBV4-3	TRBD1	-	TGCGCCAGCAGCCAACAGACAGGGCCGTGGAGCGAGCAGTACTTC	CASSQQTGPWSEQYF
TRBJ1-1	TRBV5-6	-	-	TGTGCCAGCAGCTTGCGCTCGGGAGTTAACACTGAAGCTTTCTTT	CASSLRSGVNTEAFF
TRBJ1-1	TRBV28	-	-	TGTGCCAGCAGTTTATGGGGGCGGGAGATGCGGGCTTTCTTT	CASSLWGREMRAFF
TRBJ2-1	TRBV13	-	-	TGTGCCAGCAGCTCAGAAGTAGCGGCTTACAATGAGCAGTTCTTC	CASSSEVAAYNEQFF
TRBJ2-6	TRBV28	TRBD1	-	TGTGCCAGCAGCCTGACAGGGTTTGGGGCCAACGTCCTGACTTTC	CASSLTGFGANVLTF
TRBJ1-4	TRBV12-3/TRBV12-4	TRBD1	-	TGTGCCAGTACAGGGGGCTGGGGTGAAAAACTGTTTTTT	CASTGGWGEKLFF
TRBJ1-5	TRBV29-1	-	few	TGCAGCGTTGGAGACGCCTATAGCAATCAGCCCCAGCATTTT	CSVGDAYSNQPQHF
TRBJ2-1	TRBV15	-	-	TGTGCCACCAGCAGAGAGCGGGGGCAGTACAATGAGCAGTTCTTC	CATSRERGQYNEQFF
TRBJ2-5	TRBV24-1	-	-	TGTGCCACCAGTATAGGGAGCGTTGAGACCCAGTACTTC	CATSIGSVETQYF
TRBJ1-2	TRBV9	-	-	TGTGCCAGCAGCGCCAGTATCGGGGTGCACTATGGCTACACCTTC	CASSASIGVHYGYTF
TRBJ2-2	TRBV7-9	-	-	TGTGCCAGCAGCTCGCCTTCTCTACACACCGGGGAGCTGTTTTTT	CASSSPSLHTGELFF
TRBJ1-2	TRBV4-2	-	-	TGTGCCAGCAGCCAAGAAATTCGGGCGGCGGGGCATGGCTACACCTTC	CASSQEIRAAGHGYTF
TRBJ2-5	TRBV7-2	TRBD2	once	TGTGCCAGCAGCTTAGGGATAGCGGGATGGGAGACCCAGTACTTC	CASSLGIAGWETQYF